The source of this TCR beta chain is a study of shared clonotypes between healthy human individuals. Across the study: Three plates were used per donor for CD4 naive, three for CD4 memory, two for CD8 naive and one for CD8 memory. Broader study findings: Clonotype sharing levels among donors were expected to vary with sequencing depth. Clonotypes that were shared across a few donors made up about 5.1% of naive CD4 clonotypes.

The CDR3 runs to 17 residues. Looked up from germline, CDR1 is MGHRA and CDR2 is YSYEKL. The V end lost 4 bases, the J end lost 2 bases, and 18 bases lay between the germline ends. As regards this clone: The antigen is undetermined.

The protocol was immunoSEQ multiplex PCR, while the TCRdb copy is restricted to in-frame clones and leaves out a portion. Of a few million clones listed, 90% to 95% are singletons. What was sequenced was naive CD4+ T cells sorted from blood. Subset: CD45RA+ positively selected. The J gene is TRBJ1-5, the V gene TRBV4-1, with TRBD1 as a possible D gene (5 bases). The TCR sequence derives from a man younger than 35 in good health. CDR3 loop: CASSPRGESAGNQPQHF. The CDR3 nucleotides read TGCGCCAGCAGCCCCCGGGGGGAAAGCGCAGGCAATCAGCCCCAGCATTTT.